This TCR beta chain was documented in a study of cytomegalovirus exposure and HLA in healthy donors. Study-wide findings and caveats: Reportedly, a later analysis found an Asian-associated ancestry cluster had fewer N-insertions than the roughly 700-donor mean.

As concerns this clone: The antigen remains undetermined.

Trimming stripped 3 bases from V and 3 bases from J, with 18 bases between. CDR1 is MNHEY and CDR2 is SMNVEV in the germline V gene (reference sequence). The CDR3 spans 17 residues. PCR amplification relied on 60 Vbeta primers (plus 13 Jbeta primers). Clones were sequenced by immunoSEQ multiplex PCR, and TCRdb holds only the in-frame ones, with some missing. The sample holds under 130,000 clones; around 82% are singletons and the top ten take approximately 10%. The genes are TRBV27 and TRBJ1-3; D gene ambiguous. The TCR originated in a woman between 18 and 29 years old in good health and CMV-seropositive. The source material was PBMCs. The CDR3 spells CASSLRGRGRIGNTIYF. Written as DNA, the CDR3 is TGTGCCAGCAGTTTGAGAGGACGAGGGAGAATTGGAAACACCATATATTTT.